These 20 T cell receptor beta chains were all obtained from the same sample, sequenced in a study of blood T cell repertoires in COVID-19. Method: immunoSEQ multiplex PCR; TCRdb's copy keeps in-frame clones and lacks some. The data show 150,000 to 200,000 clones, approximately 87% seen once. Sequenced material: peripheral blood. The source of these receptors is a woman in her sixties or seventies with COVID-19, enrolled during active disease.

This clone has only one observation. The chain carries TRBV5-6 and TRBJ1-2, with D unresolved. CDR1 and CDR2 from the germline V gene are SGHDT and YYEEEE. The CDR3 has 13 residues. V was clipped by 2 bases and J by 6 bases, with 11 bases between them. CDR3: CASSFGYPNGYTF. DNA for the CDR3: TGTGCCAGCAGCTTCGGGTACCCTAATGGCTACACCTTC.

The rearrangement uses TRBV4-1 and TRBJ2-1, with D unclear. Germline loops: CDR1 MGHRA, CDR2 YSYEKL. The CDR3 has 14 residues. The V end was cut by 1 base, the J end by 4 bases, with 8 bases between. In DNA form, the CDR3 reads TGCGCCAGCAGCCAAGTAGCCAAGTACAATGAGCAGTTCTTC. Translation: CASSQVAKYNEQFF.

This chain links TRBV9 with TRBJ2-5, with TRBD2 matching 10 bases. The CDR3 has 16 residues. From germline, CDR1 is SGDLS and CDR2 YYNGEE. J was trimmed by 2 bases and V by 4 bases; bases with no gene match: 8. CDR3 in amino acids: CASSPRTSGFQETQYF. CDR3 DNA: TGTGCCAGCAGCCCGCGGACTAGCGGTTTTCAAGAGACCCAGTACTTC.

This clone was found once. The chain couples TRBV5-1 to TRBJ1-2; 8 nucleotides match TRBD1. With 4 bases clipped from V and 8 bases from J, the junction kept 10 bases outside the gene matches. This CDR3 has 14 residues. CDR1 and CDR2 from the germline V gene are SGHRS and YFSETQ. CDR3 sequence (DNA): TGCGCCAGCAGCATAAAGACAGGGGCTAGCGGCTACACCTTC. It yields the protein CASSIKTGASGYTF.

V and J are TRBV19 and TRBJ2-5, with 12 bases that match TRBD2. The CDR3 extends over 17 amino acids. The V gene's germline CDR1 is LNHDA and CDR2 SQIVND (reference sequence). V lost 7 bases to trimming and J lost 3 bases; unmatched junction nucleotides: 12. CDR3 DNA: TGTGCCAGTACCCCTCCAAGGACTAGCGGGGAAGAAGAGACCCAGTACTTC. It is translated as CASTPPRTSGEEETQYF.

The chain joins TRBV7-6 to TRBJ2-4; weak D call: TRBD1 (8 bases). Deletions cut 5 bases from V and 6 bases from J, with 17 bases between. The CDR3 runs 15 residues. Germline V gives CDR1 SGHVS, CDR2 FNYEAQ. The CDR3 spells CASSLTGGEVNIQYF. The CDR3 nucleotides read TGTGCCAGCAGCCTTACAGGGGGGGAAGTAAACATTCAGTACTTC.

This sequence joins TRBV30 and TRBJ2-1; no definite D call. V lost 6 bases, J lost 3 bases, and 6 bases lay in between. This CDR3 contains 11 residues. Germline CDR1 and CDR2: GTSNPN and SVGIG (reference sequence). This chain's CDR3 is CACQNYNEQFF. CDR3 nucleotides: TGTGCCTGTCAGAACTACAATGAGCAGTTCTTC.

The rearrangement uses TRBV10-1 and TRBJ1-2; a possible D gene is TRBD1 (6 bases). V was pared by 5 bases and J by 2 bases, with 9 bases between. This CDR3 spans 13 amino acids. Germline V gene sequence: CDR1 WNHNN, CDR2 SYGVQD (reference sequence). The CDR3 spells CASSRGLNYGYTF. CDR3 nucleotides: TGCGCCAGCAGTAGGGGGTTAAACTATGGCTACACCTTC.

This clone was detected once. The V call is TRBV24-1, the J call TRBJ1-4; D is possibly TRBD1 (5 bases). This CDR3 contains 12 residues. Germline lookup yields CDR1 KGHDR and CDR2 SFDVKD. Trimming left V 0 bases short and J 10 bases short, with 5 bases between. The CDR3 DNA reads TGTGCCACCAGTGATTTGGACAGAAAACTGTTTTTT. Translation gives CATSDLDRKLFF.

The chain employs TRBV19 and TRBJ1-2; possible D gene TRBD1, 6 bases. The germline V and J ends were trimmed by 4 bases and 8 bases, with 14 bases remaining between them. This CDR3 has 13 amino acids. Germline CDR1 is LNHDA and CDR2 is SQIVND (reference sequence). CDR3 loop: CASSNSDRRGYTF. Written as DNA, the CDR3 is TGTGCCAGTAGTAACTCGGACAGAAGGGGCTACACCTTC.

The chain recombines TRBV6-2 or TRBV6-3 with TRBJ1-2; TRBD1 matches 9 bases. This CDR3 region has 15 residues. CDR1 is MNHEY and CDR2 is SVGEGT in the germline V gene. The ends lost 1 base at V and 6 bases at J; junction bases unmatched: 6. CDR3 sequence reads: CASSYFLDRGNGYTF. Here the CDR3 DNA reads TGTGCCAGCAGTTACTTCCTGGACAGGGGAAATGGCTACACCTTC.

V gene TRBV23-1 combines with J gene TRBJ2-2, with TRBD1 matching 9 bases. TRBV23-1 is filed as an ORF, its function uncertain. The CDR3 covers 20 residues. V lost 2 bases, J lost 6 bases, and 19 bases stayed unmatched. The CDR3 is CASSQSDRDRDRGYAGELFF. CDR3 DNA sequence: TGCGCCAGCAGTCAAAGTGACCGGGACAGGGATCGAGGGTACGCCGGGGAGCTGTTTTTT.

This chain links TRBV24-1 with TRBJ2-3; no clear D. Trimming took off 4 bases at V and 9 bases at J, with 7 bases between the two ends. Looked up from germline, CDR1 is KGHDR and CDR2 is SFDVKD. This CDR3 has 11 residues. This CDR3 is CATSDPITQYF. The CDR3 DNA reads TGTGCCACCAGTGACCCTATAACGCAGTATTTT.

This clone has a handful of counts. This CDR3 reads CASSLVLAGRSWELFF. The CDR3, as DNA: TGTGCCAGCAGCTTAGTACTAGCGGGAAGATCGTGGGAGCTGTTTTTT. The chain combines TRBV7-8 with TRBJ2-2; 10 bases line up with TRBD2. J gave up 9 bases and V 1 base, and 8 bases lay outside the gene matches. The CDR3 is 16 amino acids. Per germline, CDR1 SGHVS and CDR2 FQNEAQ.

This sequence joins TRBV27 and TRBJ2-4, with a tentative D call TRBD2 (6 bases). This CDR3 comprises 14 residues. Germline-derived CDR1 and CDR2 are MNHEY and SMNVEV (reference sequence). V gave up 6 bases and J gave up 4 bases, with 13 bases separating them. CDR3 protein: CASSIRLGKNIQYF. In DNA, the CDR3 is TGTGCCAGCAGCATTCGACTAGGGAAAAACATTCAGTACTTC.

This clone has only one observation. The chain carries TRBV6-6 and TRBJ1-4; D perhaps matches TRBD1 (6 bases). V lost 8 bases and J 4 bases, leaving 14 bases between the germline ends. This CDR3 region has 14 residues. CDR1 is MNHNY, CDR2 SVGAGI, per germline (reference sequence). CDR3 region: CASFTVGGNEKLFF. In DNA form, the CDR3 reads TGTGCCAGCTTCACTGTAGGGGGTAATGAAAAACTGTTTTTT.

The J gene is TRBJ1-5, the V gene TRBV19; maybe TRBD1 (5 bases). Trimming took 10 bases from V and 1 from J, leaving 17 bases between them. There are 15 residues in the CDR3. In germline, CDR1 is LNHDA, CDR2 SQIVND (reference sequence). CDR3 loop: CATRTPGRSNQPQHF. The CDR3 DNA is TGTGCCACGAGGACCCCAGGGAGGAGCAATCAGCCCCAGCATTTT.

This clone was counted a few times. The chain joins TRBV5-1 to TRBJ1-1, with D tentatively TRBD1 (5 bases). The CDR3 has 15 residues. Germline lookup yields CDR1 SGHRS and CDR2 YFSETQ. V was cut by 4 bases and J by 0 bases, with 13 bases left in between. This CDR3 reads CASSRGDRMNTEAFF. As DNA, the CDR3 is TGCGCCAGCAGCCGAGGCGACAGAATGAACACTGAAGCTTTCTTT.

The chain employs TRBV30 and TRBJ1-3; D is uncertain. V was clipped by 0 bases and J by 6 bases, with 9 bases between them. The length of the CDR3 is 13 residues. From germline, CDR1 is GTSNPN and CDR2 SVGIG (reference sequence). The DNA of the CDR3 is TGTGCCTGGAGTGTACCCGGGGTAAACACCATATATTTT. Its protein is CAWSVPGVNTIYF.

The CDR3 region is CATSRGSGDPYEQYF. The CDR3 bases are TGTGCCACCAGCAGAGGGTCGGGGGATCCCTACGAGCAGTACTTC. J is TRBJ2-7 and V is TRBV15, with a weak D call TRBD2 (6 bases). Germline CDR1 reads LNHNV; CDR2 reads YYDKDF (reference sequence). This CDR3 contains 15 residues. V lost 1 base and J lost 2, with 12 bases in between.